This TCR beta chain was profiled in a study of tumor-infiltrating lymphocytes in primary liver carcinoma. Study at large: Each of the samples returned roughly 3.5 to 7.5 million productive TCRbeta reads (a yield similar across tissue types).

Notes on this clonotype: A junction boundary mismatches the germline segment, possibly from a read error.

The tissue used was unsorted bulk material of about 19-34 mg. RNA and DNA were co-extracted from it with the AllPrep DNA/RNA mini kit. Every one of the tumor samples had a viable tumor cell content above 75%. A constant-region primer served to make TCR beta cDNA from roughly 540 ng total RNA. Slightly modified ARM-PCR, run as three nested multiplex PCR rounds, produced the TCR beta libraries. Running 9 to 11 cycles apiece, the first two PCR rounds relied on TRBV1-TRBV30 forward primers together with a C-beta reverse primer. TCRdb recomputed calls from the multiplex PCR reads with MiXCR, one row per CDR3 protein. This sample has tens of thousands of distinct CDR3 sequences; about 71% occur once, and the top ten carry roughly 40%. The germline gives CDR1 SGHNT, CDR2 YENEEA. The length of the CDR3 is 15 residues.

Sequences were obtained from liver tumor tissue from sampling region 4. Subset in this sample: tumor region T4, right-lateral pole. The rearrangement links TRBV11-3 to TRBJ2-5; 8 bases line up with TRBD1. This TCR derives from a middle-aged man with primary liver carcinoma and hepatitis B virus infection. CDR3 coding DNA: TGTACCAGCAGCCTCGAGACAGGGGATAGAGAGACCCAGTACTTC. Its translation: CTSSLETGDRETQYF.